The 9 T cell receptor beta chains below come from one sample, sequenced in a study of blood T cell repertoires in COVID-19. Data came from immunoSEQ multiplex PCR; TCRdb stores just in-frame clones and leaves some out. The sample shows about 120,000 clones, approximately 87% of them seen only once. The sequencing input was peripheral blood. All receptors derive from a woman between 45 and 60 years old with acute or convalescent COVID-19.

The V and J genes are TRBV4-3 and TRBJ2-1, with 12 bases matching TRBD2. Germline V CDR1 and CDR2: LGHNA, YSLEER. V shed 4 bases, J shed 6 bases, and the junction held 10 bases outside the gene matches. This CDR3 spans 17 amino acids. The CDR3 nucleotides read TGCGCCAGCAGCCCCTGGACTAGCGGGGTTTTGGGCAATGAGCAGTTCTTC. This translates into CASSPWTSGVLGNEQFF.

The chain joins TRBV18 to TRBJ1-1, with D hard to call. The V end lost 3 bases, the J end lost 6 bases, and 8 bases lay between the germline ends. The CDR3 length is 12 residues. Germline loops: CDR1 KGHSH, CDR2 LQKENI. The CDR3 loop is CASSPSVPEAFF. The CDR3 region has the DNA TGTGCCAGCTCACCTTCGGTCCCTGAAGCTTTCTTT.

The chain is built from TRBV7-9 and TRBJ1-6, with D unclear. Per the germline V gene, CDR1 is SEHNR and CDR2 is FQNEAQ (reference sequence). The V gene lost 3 bases and the J gene lost 5 bases, with 5 bases spanning the gap. The length of the CDR3 is 13 residues. CDR3 DNA sequence: TGTGCCAGCAGCTTCGGTAATAATTCACCCCTCCACTTT. Translation gives CASSFGNNSPLHF.

The chain joins TRBV12-5 to TRBJ1-2; D is uncertain. Germline CDR1 is LGHNT and CDR2 is FRNRAP. V lost 6 bases to trimming and J lost 6 bases, with 20 bases between them. CDR3 length: 15 residues. The CDR3 bases are TGTGCTAGTGGGTATTCGAGGGTTGGGGTGGATGGCTACACCTTC. Its translation is CASGYSRVGVDGYTF.

This clone was seen a single time. The junction does not match germline at one end; this may be a read error. The rearrangement uses TRBV24-1 and TRBJ2-1; the D gene is possibly TRBD1 (5 bases). The germline V gene encodes CDR1 KGHDR and CDR2 SFDVKD. The CDR3 runs to 15 residues. DNA for the CDR3: TGTGCCACCAGTGATTCTCGACAGTCTGACCCACCTCTCATCTTC. This gives the protein CATSDSRQSDPPLIF.

The J gene is TRBJ1-3, the V gene TRBV5-1; perhaps TRBD1 as D (6 bases). Trimming removed 5 bases at V and 0 bases at J, with 12 bases between. The germline V gene has CDR1 SGHRS and CDR2 YFSETQ. There are 15 residues in the CDR3. The CDR3 loop reads CASRPTGSSGNTIYF. CDR3 nucleotide sequence: TGCGCCAGCAGACCTACAGGGAGCTCTGGAAACACCATATATTTT.

The chain links TRBV6-1 to TRBJ1-1; 7 bases fit TRBD1. There are 15 residues in the CDR3. The junction had 7 bases not matched to a gene; V was cut back by 2 bases and J by 4 bases. Germline V gives CDR1 MNHNS, CDR2 SASEGT. The CDR3 reads CASSEFPGGTTEAFF. CDR3 nucleotides: TGTGCCAGCAGTGAATTTCCAGGGGGGACCACTGAAGCTTTCTTT.

V is TRBV11-2 and J is TRBJ2-5; 7 bases match TRBD2. This CDR3 is 16 amino acids long. Unmatched junction bases numbered 5, after V lost 1 base and J lost 0 bases. Germline CDR1 and CDR2: SGHAT and FQNNGV. The CDR3 DNA reads TGTGCCAGCAGCTTAGTGGCTAGCGGTTACCAAGAGACCCAGTACTTC. Translating gives CASSLVASGYQETQYF.

The V and J genes are TRBV19 and TRBJ2-2; 7 bases are a match to TRBD1. Germline V gene sequence: CDR1 LNHDA, CDR2 SQIVND (reference sequence). The CDR3 contains 14 residues. The V and J ends lost 5 bases and 4 bases, in that order; junction bases with no gene match: 4. CDR3 region: CASSGQGVTGELFF. The CDR3 bases are TGTGCCAGTAGTGGGCAGGGGGTCACCGGGGAGCTGTTTTTT.